Sequencing of this T cell receptor beta chain was carried out in a study of blood T cell repertoires in COVID-19. Overall study: Acute-phase and convalescent COVID-19 samples originated in the United States, Italy and Spain. Nucleic acid was either cDNA or gDNA, and it came from T cells, B-cell-depleted T cells, or PBMCs.

Seattle patient enrollment occurred during active infection, with longitudinal follow-up thereafter. Original data processing: How many nucleated cells were present was estimated from reference gene primer amplification. Produced via immunoSEQ multiplex PCR; TCRdb's table is partial and in-frame only. Clone size and the V and J calls come from that table; the DNA yielded D and trimming. The data contain about 210,000 clones, roughly 80% of them singletons. The TCR comes from a woman aged 80 or over with COVID-19, enrolled during active disease. The material sequenced was peripheral blood.

This chain's CDR3 is CSAWSPTNEKLFF. The CDR3 bases are TGCAGCGCGTGGAGTCCAACTAATGAAAAACTGTTTTTT. This chain links TRBV29-1 with TRBJ1-4; D remains unclear. CDR3 size: 13 residues. Germline V gene sequence: CDR1 SQVTM, CDR2 ANQGSEA. Trimming took off 7 bases at V and 0 bases at J, with 9 bases between the two ends.